This T cell receptor (beta chain) was identified during a study of cytomegalovirus exposure and HLA in healthy donors. General study points: Later work associated more than 15,000 TCR beta sequences with HLA alleles at 0.05 false discovery rate.

Unrecorded immune exposures were likely, despite nominal health at sampling. The PCR was carried out with 60 Vbeta primers and 13 Jbeta primers. Sequencing used immunoSEQ multiplex PCR; TCRdb keeps in-frame clones, though not all of them. The sample has about 140,000 clones; about four fifths are singletons. About this clone: Its antigen is not identified.

The receptor was isolated from a man between 25 and 39 years old in good health and CMV-seronegative. Sequencing was carried out using PBMCs.

The DNA for the CDR3 is TGTGCCGCCTGGACAGGTTTTTTGGGCATATCGGGCAATCAGCCCCAGCATTTT. Protein product: CAAWTGFLGISGNQPQHF. The chain employs TRBV28 and TRBJ1-5; 7 bases are a match to TRBD1. This CDR3 has 18 residues. Germline trimming cut 11 bases from V and 2 bases from J; bases unmatched to any gene: 21. Germline CDR1 and CDR2: MDHEN and SYDVKM. The whole variable domain, filled in from reference TRBV28 and TRBJ1-5, reads DVKVTQSSRYLVKRTGEKVFLECVQDMDHENMFWYRQDPGLGLRLIYFSYDVKMKEKGDIPEGYSVSREKKERFSLILESASTNQTSMYLCAAWTGFLGISGNQPQHFGDGTRLSIL.